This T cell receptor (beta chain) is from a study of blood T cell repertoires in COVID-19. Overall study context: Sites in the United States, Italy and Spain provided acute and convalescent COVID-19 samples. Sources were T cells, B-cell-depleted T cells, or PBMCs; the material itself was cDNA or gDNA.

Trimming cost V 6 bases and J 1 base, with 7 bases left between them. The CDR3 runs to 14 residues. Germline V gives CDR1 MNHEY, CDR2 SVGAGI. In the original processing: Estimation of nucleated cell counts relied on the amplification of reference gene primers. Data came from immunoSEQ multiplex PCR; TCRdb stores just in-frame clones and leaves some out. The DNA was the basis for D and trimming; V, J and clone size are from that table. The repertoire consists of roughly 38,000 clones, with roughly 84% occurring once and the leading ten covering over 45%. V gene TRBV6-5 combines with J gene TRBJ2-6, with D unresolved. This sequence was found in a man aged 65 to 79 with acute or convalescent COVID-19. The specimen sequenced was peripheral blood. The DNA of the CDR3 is TGTGCCAGCAGCAAACGGTCTGGGGCCAACGTCCTGACTTTC. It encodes CASSKRSGANVLTF.